This record concerns one T cell receptor beta chain sequence. It has no known antigen specificity. It has no much larger one-base neighbor in the sample; base qualities were not kept. The collaborating institutions used their own protocols to collect whole blood in K2EDTA tubes. For TCRbeta analysis, collaborators shipped samples in one of three forms: frozen whole blood, isolated PBMCs, or DNA extracted from either of those sample types. The immunoSEQ Assay, a bias-controlled multiplex PCR, was used to amplify TCRbeta CDR3 regions from genomic DNA. The authors' pipeline ran thus. The number of nucleated cells in each sample was estimated from the amplification of reference gene primers within the assay. To quantify the absolute abundance of each unique TCRbeta CDR3 rearrangement, sequence reads were collapsed and filtered. For each sample, productive Simpson clonality was calculated as the square root of Simpson's diversity index across productive rearrangements. In TCRdb, the immuneACCESS table is reduced to in-frame sequences with V and J assigned. These tables do not hold every clone; where another copy was compared, an unresolved V gene accounts for under half, and the others remain unexplained. V and J calls and clone size follow that table, whereas D and trimming were derived from the DNA. The sample data list roughly 43,000 clones, and about two thirds of these were observed just once. The ten largest clones represent roughly 6.3% of the sample.

The entry originates in a study of blood T cell repertoires in COVID-19 (dated by TCRdb to between 2020 and 2021). Background on the whole study: Samples covering the acute and convalescent phases of COVID-19 were provided by collaborators in the United States, Italy and Spain. The prospective study material was composed of cDNA or gDNA derived from T cells, B-cell-depleted T cells, or PBMCs. Subjects who had been exposed to COVID-19, were actively infected with it, or had recovered from it provided the deeply sampled blood TCRbeta repertoires that made up the dataset. The repertoires were made available in a free public database intended to serve as a resource for research on the immune response to SARS-CoV-2. The samples were drawn from the first 160 participants of the ongoing ImmuneRACE study and from some 1,300 subjects provided by 6 global collaborators. Sample metadata almost always included a de-identified subject ID, COVID-19 status, age in years and sex. Where available, HLA class I and class II types were obtained from metadata supplied by the sample provider rather than from assay-based typing.

Overall study results and their limits: How much clinical and demographic metadata was included differed by source and by participant, and the metadata was provided uncurated.

Trimming takes 2 bases off V and 0 bases off J; junction bases not matched to a gene: 10. The CDR3 numbers 18 residues from cysteine through phenylalanine. The DNA shown is the 54-base CDR3, in frame from base 1. For CDR1 and CDR2, the germline V gene lists ENHRY and SYGVKD. Here the chain combines TRBV10-3 and TRBJ2-3, with 8 bases in between that match TRBD2. This sequence originates from a man older than 75 with acute or convalescent COVID-19. What was sequenced was peripheral blood. The CDR3 sequence is CAISEAFELAVSTDTQYF. The sequenced DNA is TGTGCCATCAGTGAGGCTTTTGAACTAGCGGTAAGCACAGATACGCAGTATTTT.